Sequencing of this T cell receptor (beta chain) was carried out in a study of prognosis after radiotherapy for stage I lung cancer. About the research overall: All of the enrolled patients had stage I non-small cell lung cancer, and they joined between April 2018 and 2019.

Patients were all node-negative on CT and PET/CT, lacking prior chemotherapy, radiotherapy or other malignancies. Two-round multiplex PCR on genomic DNA was the method by which TCR beta CDR3 was amplified. Gene-specific primers for each TRBV and TRBJ gene drove first-round PCR. One entry per CDR3 protein results from TCRdb running MiXCR on the multiplex PCR reads. Of around 56,000 distinct CDR3 sequences in the sample, about 30% were seen once. Ten or more counts support this clonotype. Trimming took 6 bases from V and 5 from J, leaving 12 bases between them. The CDR3 loop spans 12 amino acids. Germline V gene data show CDR1 as DFQATT and CDR2 as SNEGSKA (reference sequence).

This chain joins TRBV20-1 and TRBJ2-3; no reliable D call. This sample comprised PBMCs, obtained before or after stereotactic body radiation therapy (not recorded which). This sequence originates from a donor aged 50 or older with non-small cell lung cancer. The DNA for the CDR3 is TGCAGTGCCACTCAGCTCAAAGATACGCAGTATTTT. Translated: CSATQLKDTQYF.